The text below deals with one TCR beta chain. The record originates from a study of blood T cell repertoires in COVID-19. Germline CDR1 SNHLY, CDR2 FYNNEI. Trimming shortened V by 9 bases and J by 2 bases, and 22 bases separated the two germline ends. This CDR3 is 16 amino acids long. Profiled with immunoSEQ multiplex PCR; TCRdb holds only in-frame clones, not every one. The sample includes 150,000 or so clones, around four fifths of them seen just once. The clonotype originates from a human donor in a cohort sampled during active COVID-19. This chain connects TRBV2 to TRBJ1-2; D uncertain. Input material: peripheral blood. CDR3 residues: CARRVWAGSRNYGYTF. The CDR3 DNA follows: TGTGCCAGAAGAGTGTGGGCGGGGAGCAGAAACTATGGCTACACCTTC.